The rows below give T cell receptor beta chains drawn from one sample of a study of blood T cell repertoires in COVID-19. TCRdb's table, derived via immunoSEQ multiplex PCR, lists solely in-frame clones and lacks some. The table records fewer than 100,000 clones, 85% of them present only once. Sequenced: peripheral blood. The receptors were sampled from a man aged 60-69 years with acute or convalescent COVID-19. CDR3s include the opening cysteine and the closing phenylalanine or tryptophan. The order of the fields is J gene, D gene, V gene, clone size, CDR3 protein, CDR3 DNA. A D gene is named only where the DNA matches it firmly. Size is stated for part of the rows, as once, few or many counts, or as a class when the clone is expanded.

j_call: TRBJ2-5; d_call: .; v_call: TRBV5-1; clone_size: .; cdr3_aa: CASSLGGEETQYF; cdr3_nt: TGCGCCAGCAGCTTGGGGGGGGAAGAGACCCAGTACTTC
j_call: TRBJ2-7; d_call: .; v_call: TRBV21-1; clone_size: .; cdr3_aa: CASSKGSTVLGPDEQYF; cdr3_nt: TGTGCCAGCAGCAAAGGCTCAACCGTTCTTGGCCCCGACGAGCAGTACTTC
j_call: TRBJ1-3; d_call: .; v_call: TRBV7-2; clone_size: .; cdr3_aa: CASSSRGPTLNTIYF; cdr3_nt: TGTGCCAGCAGCTCTCGAGGGCCCACGCTAAACACCATATATTTT
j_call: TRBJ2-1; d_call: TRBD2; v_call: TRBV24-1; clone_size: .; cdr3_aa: CATSDSGRNEQFF; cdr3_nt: TGTGCCACCAGTGATTCCGGGAGGAATGAGCAGTTCTTC
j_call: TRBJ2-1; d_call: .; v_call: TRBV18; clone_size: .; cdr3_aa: CASSDTTSPHNEQFF; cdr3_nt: TGTGCCAGCTCCGATACCACTAGCCCCCACAATGAGCAGTTCTTC
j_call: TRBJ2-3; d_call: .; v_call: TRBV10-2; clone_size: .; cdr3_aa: CASSERSAGYLFTDTQYF; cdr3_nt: TGCGCCAGCAGTGAGAGGAGCGCCGGCTACCTCTTCACAGATACGCAGTATTTT
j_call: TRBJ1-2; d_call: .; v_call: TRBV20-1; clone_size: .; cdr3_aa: CSASLSYTF; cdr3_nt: TGCAGTGCTAGTTTAAGCTACACCTTC
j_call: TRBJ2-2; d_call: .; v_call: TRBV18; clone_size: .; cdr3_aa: CASSQSSPGTGELFF; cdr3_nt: TGTGCCAGCTCGCAAAGTTCACCCGGCACCGGGGAGCTGTTTTTT
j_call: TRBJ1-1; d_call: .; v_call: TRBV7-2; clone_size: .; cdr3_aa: CASSPREVGGTEAFF; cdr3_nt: TGTGCCAGCAGTCCCAGGGAGGTGGGTGGCACTGAAGCTTTCTTT
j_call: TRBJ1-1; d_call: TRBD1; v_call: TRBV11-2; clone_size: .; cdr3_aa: CASSLVVRGTEAFF; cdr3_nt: TGTGCCAGCAGCTTAGTTGTCAGGGGGACTGAAGCTTTCTTT
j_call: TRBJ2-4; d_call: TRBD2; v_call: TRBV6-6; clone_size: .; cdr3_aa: CASSFGEGRNIQYF; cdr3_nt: TGTGCCAGCAGTTTTGGGGAGGGTAGAAACATTCAGTACTTC
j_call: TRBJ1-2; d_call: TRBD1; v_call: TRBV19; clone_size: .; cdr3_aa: CASSIDPKGGTYGYTF; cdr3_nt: TGTGCCAGTAGTATTGATCCGAAAGGGGGCACCTATGGCTACACCTTC
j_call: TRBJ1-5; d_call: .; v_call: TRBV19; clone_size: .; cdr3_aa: CASSLPRSPQHF; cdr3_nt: TGTGCCAGTAGTCTCCCGCGGTCGCCCCAGCATTTT
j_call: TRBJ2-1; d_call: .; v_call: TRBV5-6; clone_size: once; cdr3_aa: CASSLGGDNEQFF; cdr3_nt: TGTGCCAGCAGCTTAGGAGGGGACAATGAGCAGTTCTTC
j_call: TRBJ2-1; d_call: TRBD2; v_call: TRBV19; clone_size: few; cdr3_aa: CASTPGLALSSYNEQFF; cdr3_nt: TGTGCCAGTACTCCGGGACTAGCGCTGAGCTCCTACAATGAGCAGTTCTTC
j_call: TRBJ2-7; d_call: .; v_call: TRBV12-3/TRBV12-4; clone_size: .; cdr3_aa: CASSFGVGSGVRF; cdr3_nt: .
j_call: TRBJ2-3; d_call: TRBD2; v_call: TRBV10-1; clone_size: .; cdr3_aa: CASSEEAKAGGLVGDTQYF; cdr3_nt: TGCGCCAGCAGTGAGGAAGCAAAGGCGGGAGGGCTGGTCGGAGATACGCAGTATTTT
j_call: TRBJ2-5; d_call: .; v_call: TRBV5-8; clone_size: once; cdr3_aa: CASSPPHPGILETQYF; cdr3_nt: TGTGCCAGCAGCCCCCCTCATCCGGGAATTTTGGAGACCCAGTACTTC
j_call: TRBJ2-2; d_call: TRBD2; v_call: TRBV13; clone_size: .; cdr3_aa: CASSKREGRIGELFF; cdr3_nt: TGTGCCAGCAGCAAACGGGAGGGCCGGATCGGGGAGCTGTTTTTT
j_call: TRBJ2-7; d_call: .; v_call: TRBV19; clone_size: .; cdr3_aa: CASSIRASASYEQYF; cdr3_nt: TGTGCCAGTAGTATAAGGGCTAGCGCTTCCTACGAGCAGTACTTC
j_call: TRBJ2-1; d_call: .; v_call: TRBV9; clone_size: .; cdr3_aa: CASSVGSTYNEQFF; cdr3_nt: TGTGCCAGCAGCGTAGGTTCTACGTACAATGAGCAGTTCTTC
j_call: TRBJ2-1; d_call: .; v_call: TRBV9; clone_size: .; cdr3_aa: CASSVTRGTYNEQFF; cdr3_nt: TGTGCCAGCAGCGTAACAAGAGGGACCTACAATGAGCAGTTCTTC
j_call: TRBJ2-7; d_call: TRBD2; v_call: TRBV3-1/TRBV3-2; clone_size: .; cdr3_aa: CASSQEAGLAGEQYF; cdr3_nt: TGTGCCAGCAGCCAAGAGGCGGGACTAGCTGGAGAGCAGTACTTC
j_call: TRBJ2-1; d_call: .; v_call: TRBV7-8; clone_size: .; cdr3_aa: CASSLESLFF; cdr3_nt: TGTGCCAGCAGCTTAGAAAGCTTGTTCTTC
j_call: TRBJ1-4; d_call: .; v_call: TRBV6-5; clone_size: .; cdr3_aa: CASSYEGRNEKLFF; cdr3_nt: TGTGCCAGCAGTTACGAGGGTCGGAATGAAAAACTGTTTTTT
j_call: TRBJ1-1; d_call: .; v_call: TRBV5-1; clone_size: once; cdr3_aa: CASSLNGGGGTEAFF; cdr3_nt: TGCGCCAGCAGCTTGAACGGCGGCGGTGGCACTGAAGCTTTCTTT
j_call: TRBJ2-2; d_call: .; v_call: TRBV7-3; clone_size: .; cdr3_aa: CASRQGSGELFF; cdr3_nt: TGTGCCAGCAGGCAGGGATCCGGGGAGCTGTTTTTT
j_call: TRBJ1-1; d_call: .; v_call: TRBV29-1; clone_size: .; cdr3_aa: CSVARGGNTEAFF; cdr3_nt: TGCAGCGTGGCCAGGGGTGGGAACACTGAAGCTTTCTTT
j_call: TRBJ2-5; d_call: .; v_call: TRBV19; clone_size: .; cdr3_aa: CASSIDPLSGRGETQYF; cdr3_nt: TGTGCCAGTAGTATAGATCCGCTTTCCGGGAGAGGTGAGACCCAGTACTTC
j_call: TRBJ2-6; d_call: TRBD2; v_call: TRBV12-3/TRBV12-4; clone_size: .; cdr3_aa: CASKTSGANVLTF; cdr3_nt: TGTGCCAGCAAAACTAGCGGAGCCAACGTCCTGACTTTC
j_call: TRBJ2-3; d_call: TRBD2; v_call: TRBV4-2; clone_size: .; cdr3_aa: CASSRTSENTDTQYF; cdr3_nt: TGTGCCAGCAGCCGGACTAGCGAGAACACAGATACGCAGTATTTT
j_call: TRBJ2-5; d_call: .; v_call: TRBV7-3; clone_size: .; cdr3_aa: CASSLGPPQETQYF; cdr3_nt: TGTGCCAGCAGCCTGGGGCCCCCCCAGGAGACCCAGTACTTC